This T cell receptor beta chain was profiled in a study of blood T cells in healthy people across ages. Findings of the study overall: CMV status of donors was not determined, possibly confounding expanded clonotype changes.

CDR1 is DFQATT and CDR2 is SNEGSKA in the germline V gene (reference sequence). The V end was cut by 2 bases, the J end by 6 bases, with 16 bases between. The CDR3 has 15 amino acids. A second PCR, run for about 7 to 11 cycles, used a sample-barcoded 5' primer plus a J-beta primer mix. A 12-random-nucleotide template-switch adaptor tagged each cDNA molecule. One entry per CDR3 protein results from TCRdb running MiXCR on the 5' RACE reads. In the table there are some 1.4 million distinct CDR3 sequences, roughly 40% of which are singletons. As regards this clonotype: The antigen is undetermined.

The clonotype was recovered from a woman aged 18-29 years in good health. Sequencing was done on a sample of blood. The V call is TRBV20-1, the J call TRBJ2-2; the D is unclear. CDR3 region: CSARPPTGVSGELFF. The DNA for the CDR3 is TGCAGTGCTAGACCCCCGACTGGGGTCTCCGGGGAGCTGTTTTTT.